This T cell receptor beta chain was recorded in a study of CD8 T cells in Susac syndrome. Per the germline V gene, CDR1 is SEHNR and CDR2 is FQNEAQ (reference sequence). The trim removed 7 bases at V and 6 bases at J, leaving 4 bases unmatched. CDR3 length: 15 amino acids. About 0.5 to 1 ug RNA was reverse transcribed with random hexamers. TCRdb called the immunoSEQ multiplex PCR reads again in MiXCR, with one record for every CDR3 protein. Of approximately 210,000 distinct CDR3 sequences detected, 94% appear once; the ten largest clones hold about 0.15%. The source is a human donor with Susac syndrome. Specimen: CD4+ T cells from PBMCs. V and J are TRBV7-9 and TRBJ2-1, with TRBD2 matching 15 bases. The CDR3 DNA reads TGTGCCAGCACCCCGGGACTAGCGGGGGGCAATGAGCAGTTCTTC. Translating it yields CASTPGLAGGNEQFF.